This TCR beta chain was recovered during a study of STAT3 mutations in large granular lymphocyte leukemia. Study details: More than half of T-LGLL patients received immunosuppressive therapy.

Each sample's TCRbeta library yielded on average around 42,000 productive templates. Here immunoSEQ multiplex PCR was the method, and the copy in TCRdb shows in-frame clones only, minus some. The repertoire holds 40,000 to 50,000 clones, with roughly 81% as singletons. CDR1 SSHAT and CDR2 FNYEAQ come from the germline V gene (reference sequence). The CDR3 consists of 14 residues. About this clone: Its antigen is unidentified. One end of the junction does not line up with germline, which may come from a read error.

Study-wide points: In about 30% of the 18 patients, new TCR clonotypes emerged after therapy. Every T-LGLL patient had at least one immunodominant TCRbeta clonotype.

Sequencing was done on a sample of PBMCs. The sequence was collected from a human donor with T large granular lymphocyte leukemia. Some clones in this sample may be carry-over from other donors' samples. The rearrangement links TRBV7-7 to TRBJ2-1; D possibly corresponds to TRBD2 (7 bases). CDR3 in amino acids: CASSPRGGGNEQFF. In DNA, the CDR3 is TGTGCTAGCAGCCCGCGGGGAGGGGGTAATGAGCAGTTCTTC.